A selection of T cell receptor beta chains follows, all from one sample in a study of shared clonotypes between healthy human individuals. Assay: immunoSEQ multiplex PCR; the TCRdb copy retains only in-frame clones and omits some. The table records roughly 2.1 million clones, about 93% of them present only once. The sequencing sample was made of naive CD8+ T cells from PBMCs. The origin of the receptors is a man aged 18 to 30 in good health. Some clones in this sample may be carry-over from other donors' samples. CDR3s include the opening cysteine and the closing phenylalanine or tryptophan. D genes are given only for firm matches. Size tells how often a clone was seen (once, few, many) or the class of an expanded clone, and some rows leave it out.

V gene	J gene	clone size	D gene	CDR3 protein	CDR3 DNA
TRBV4-1	TRBJ2-7	-	-	CASSQDRATYEQYF	TGCGCCAGCAGCCAAGATCGGGCCACCTACGAGCAGTACTTC
TRBV5-4	TRBJ1-5	once	-	CASSLPNQPQHF	TGTGCCAGCAGCTTGCCTAATCAGCCCCAGCATTTT
TRBV27	TRBJ2-1	-	-	CASSFSGPRNEQFF	TGTGCCAGCAGTTTCTCGGGACCCCGCAATGAGCAGTTCTTC
TRBV9	TRBJ1-1	few	-	CASSVTGRTNTEAFF	TGTGCCAGCAGCGTAACAGGGCGTACGAACACTGAAGCTTTCTTT
TRBV6-1	TRBJ1-4	once	-	CASSEAGRRNEKLFF	TGTGCCAGCAGTGAAGCGGGTCGACGTAATGAAAAACTGTTTTTT
TRBV5-5	TRBJ1-1	-	-	CASSLGVDTEAFF	TGTGCCAGCAGCTTGGGGGTGGACACTGAAGCTTTCTTT
TRBV9	TRBJ2-2	-	-	CASSPGADTGELFF	TGTGCCAGCAGCCCAGGCGCCGACACCGGGGAGCTGTTTTTT
TRBV27	TRBJ2-1	-	-	CASGDGYNEQFF	TGTGCCAGCGGGGACGGTTACAATGAGCAGTTCTTC
TRBV6-8	TRBJ2-2	-	-	CAREQGANTGELFF	TGTGCCAGAGAACAGGGCGCGAACACCGGGGAGCTGTTTTTT
TRBV9	TRBJ2-2	-	-	CASSVLRGAGELFF	TGTGCCAGCAGCGTATTGAGGGGTGCCGGGGAGCTGTTTTTT
TRBV9	TRBJ2-1	-	-	CAKEGAGNYNEQFF	TGTGCAAAGGAAGGGGCAGGGAATTACAATGAGCAGTTCTTC
TRBV7-6	TRBJ2-3	once	TRBD2	CASSQPGTRRSTDTQYF	TGTGCCAGCAGCCAACCCGGGACTAGAAGAAGCACAGATACGCAGTATTTT
TRBV7-7	TRBJ2-7	few	-	CASSSRSLSYEQYF	TGTGCCAGCAGCTCCCGGAGCCTCTCCTACGAGCAGTACTTC
TRBV29-1	TRBJ1-1	few	-	CSAITPNTEAFF	TGCAGCGCAATTACACCGAACACTGAAGCTTTCTTT
TRBV28	TRBJ2-7	-	-	CATSSGPNSYEQYF	TGTGCCACTTCCTCGGGTCCGAACTCCTACGAGCAGTACTTC
TRBV4-2	TRBJ1-1	few	-	CASSQDFGSPEAFF	TGTGCCAGCAGCCAAGATTTCGGAAGTCCTGAAGCTTTCTTT
TRBV27	TRBJ2-7	-	TRBD2	CASSLGTSGIGEQYF	TGTGCCAGCAGTCTCGGGACTAGCGGGATAGGCGAGCAGTACTTC
TRBV7-8	TRBJ1-3	once	-	CASSLTGFGNTIYF	TGTGCCAGCAGCTTAACGGGCTTTGGAAACACCATATATTTT
TRBV27	TRBJ2-7	-	TRBD1	CASSSRDSWNEQYF	TGTGCCAGCAGTTCCCGGGACAGTTGGAACGAGCAGTACTTC
TRBV5-1	TRBJ2-7	-	TRBD1	CASSLVGDSAYEQYF	TGCGCCAGCAGCTTGGTGGGGGACAGTGCCTACGAGCAGTACTTC
TRBV14	TRBJ2-7	-	TRBD1	CASSQESWDRVRNEQYF	TGTGCCAGCAGCCAAGAAAGTTGGGACAGGGTCAGAAACGAGCAGTACTTC
TRBV5-1	TRBJ2-6	-	-	CASSFNTGGANVLTF	TGCGCCAGCAGCTTTAATACAGGAGGGGCCAACGTCCTGACTTTC
TRBV4-1	TRBJ1-2	-	TRBD1	CASSPRDRDNYGYTF	TGCGCCAGCAGCCCTCGGGACAGGGATAACTATGGCTACACCTTC
TRBV11-2	TRBJ2-7	once	TRBD1	CASSLSGGQGAYEQYF	TGTGCCAGCAGCTTGTCGGGTGGGCAGGGGGCGTACGAGCAGTACTTC
TRBV29-1	TRBJ1-1	-	-	CSVEDGGENTEAFF	TGCAGCGTTGAAGACGGGGGGGAAAACACTGAAGCTTTCTTT
TRBV28	TRBJ1-2	-	TRBD1	CASLGGGGESYGYTF	TGTGCCAGCCTCGGGGGAGGGGGCGAGTCCTATGGCTACACCTTC
TRBV23-1	TRBJ2-1	-	-	CASSEPGRDLNEQFF	TGCGCCAGCAGTGAACCGGGACGGGACCTCAATGAGCAGTTCTTC
TRBV7-2	TRBJ1-1	once	-	CASSLDGSTEAFF	TGTGCCAGCAGCTTAGATGGGTCGACTGAAGCTTTCTTT
TRBV2	TRBJ2-3	once	-	CASSERVVSTDTQYF	TGTGCCAGCAGTGAACGGGTAGTTTCCACAGATACGCAGTATTTT
TRBV14	TRBJ1-2	-	TRBD1	CASSLTGQFNYGYTF	TGTGCCAGCAGCCTTACGGGACAGTTTAACTATGGCTACACCTTC
TRBV19	TRBJ2-5	-	TRBD1	CASSMDDRVGETQYF	TGTGCCAGTAGTATGGACGACAGGGTGGGGGAGACCCAGTACTTC
TRBV23-1	TRBJ2-7	few	TRBD1	CASSQSPGQGTAQRSYEQYF	TGCGCCAGCAGTCAATCCCCGGGACAGGGTACAGCGCAGCGTTCCTACGAGCAGTACTTC
TRBV27	TRBJ2-7	once	-	CASSPILRLYEQYF	TGTGCCAGCAGCCCAATTCTCCGATTATACGAGCAGTACTTC
TRBV11-2	TRBJ2-1	-	-	CASSLVTGGNEQFF	TGTGCCAGCAGCTTAGTTACAGGCGGCAATGAGCAGTTCTTC
TRBV7-2	TRBJ1-2	-	-	CASSWTPGGYTF	TGTGCCAGCAGCTGGACACCCGGTGGCTACACCTTC
TRBV7-9	TRBJ2-5	once	-	CASSNVGVRETQYF	TGTGCCAGCAGCAACGTGGGCGTGAGAGAGACCCAGTACTTC
TRBV7-9	TRBJ2-7	-	-	CASSGGVGEQYF	TGTGCCAGCAGCGGCGGGGTCGGCGAGCAGTACTTC
TRBV4-3	TRBJ2-1	-	-	CASSQDGLGNEQFF	TGCGCCAGCAGCCAAGATGGCCTAGGGAATGAGCAGTTCTTC